Each of the 5 T cell receptor beta chains below was sequenced from the same sample in a study of blood T cell repertoires in COVID-19 (dated by TCRdb to about 2020). Libraries came from the immunoSEQ multiplex PCR assay. The table comes from immuneACCESS by way of TCRdb, which keeps in-frame sequences with V and J called. Part of the clones is missing from these tables; in studies checked, under half for an unresolved V gene and the rest for unknown reasons. The sample data list 65,000 to 90,000 clones, and around 83% of these were observed just once. The ten largest clones add up to around a fifth of the sample. Specimen: peripheral blood. These receptors all stem from an elderly woman in a cohort sampled during active or convalescent COVID-19.

This chain connects TRBV5-6 to TRBJ2-5; tentative D call: TRBD1 (6 bases). The CDR3 runs to 15 residues. Germline loops: CDR1 SGHDT, CDR2 YYEEEE. V dropped 0 bases and J dropped 5 bases, with 14 bases sitting between them. The CDR3 loop is CASSLEKGVRETQYF. CDR3 nucleotides: TGTGCCAGCAGCTTGGAAAAGGGGGTAAGGGAGACCCAGTACTTC.

V usage is TRBV12-5 and J usage is TRBJ1-2; maybe TRBD1 (6 bases). Trimming left V 2 bases short and J 7 bases short, with 17 bases between. The germline V gene has CDR1 LGHNT and CDR2 FRNRAP. The CDR3 is 15 residues long. The DNA for the CDR3 is TGTGCTAGTGGTTTGACCCTCGACAGGAGGCCTGGCTACACCTTC. This sequence encodes CASGLTLDRRPGYTF.

This clone was found once. This chain links TRBV19 with TRBJ1-2; TRBD1 is a possible D gene (6 bases). Germline V gene data show CDR1 as LNHDA and CDR2 as SQIVND (reference sequence). There are 11 residues in the CDR3. V dropped 7 bases and J dropped 8 bases, with 11 bases sitting between them. The CDR3 reads CASNQGPGYTF. In DNA, the CDR3 is TGTGCCAGTAACCAGGGGCCGGGCTACACCTTC.

V gene TRBV5-1 combines with J gene TRBJ1-1; 8 positions agree with TRBD1. The ends lost 0 bases at V and 1 base at J; junction bases unmatched: 5. Germline-derived CDR1 and CDR2 are SGHRS and YFSETQ. The CDR3 has 16 amino acids. CDR3 sequence: CASSLVAGGGNTEAFF. The CDR3 DNA reads TGCGCCAGCAGCTTGGTAGCAGGGGGCGGGAACACTGAAGCTTTCTTT.

The V gene is TRBV5-1, the J gene TRBJ2-1; D gene uncertain. Trimming stripped 1 base from V and 4 bases from J, with 6 bases between. This CDR3 has 13 residues. Germline assignment: CDR1 SGHRS and CDR2 YFSETQ. The CDR3 protein is CASSLTRYNEQFF. Here the CDR3 DNA reads TGCGCCAGCAGCTTGACTCGTTACAATGAGCAGTTCTTC.